This T cell receptor beta chain was retrieved from a study of control samples from healthy donors and cancer patients. TCRdb's table, derived via immunoSEQ multiplex PCR, lists solely in-frame clones and lacks some. The sample records 75,000 to 100,000 clones, roughly 89% being singletons. This clone has a handful of counts. The source material was blood. The TCR originated in a human donor in good health. The donor label of this sample is uncertain.

The CDR3 region has the DNA TGTGCCAGCAGAAACACAGGGGGGGGCGAGCAGTACTTC. Its protein product is CASRNTGGGEQYF. The chain uses TRBV6-5 and TRBJ2-7, with D perhaps matching TRBD1 (8 bases). CDR1 MNHEY and CDR2 SVGAGI come from the germline V gene. The CDR3 runs to 13 residues. The ends were cut back, 6 bases at V and 6 bases at J, with 15 bases in the middle.